This TCR beta chain was sequenced in a study of cytomegalovirus exposure and HLA in healthy donors. Vbeta (60) and Jbeta (13) primers were used in the PCR. TCRdb keeps only in-frame clones here, not all; method: immunoSEQ multiplex PCR. Here the sample spans 130,000 to 150,000 clones, roughly 75% being singletons. Concerning this clone itself: Its target is unknown.

General study findings and limits: Reported findings show TCR beta sequences accurately forecast HLA-A and HLA-B alleles in most subjects. Later on, analysis showed that most CMV-associated TCR beta chains appeared to be HLA-restricted.

The J segment lost 0 bases and the V segment lost 6 bases, leaving 11 bases of the junction unmatched. The CDR3 length is 17 residues. The germline CDR1 and CDR2 sequences are SGHNT and YYREEE (reference sequence). The chain carries TRBV5-4 and TRBJ2-2; 7 positions agree with TRBD2. The clonotype was recovered from a female donor in good health and CMV-seronegative. Sequencing was carried out using PBMCs. CDR3 amino acids: CASTRSPSGANTGELFF. The CDR3 nucleotides read TGTGCCAGCACAAGATCCCCAAGCGGGGCGAACACCGGGGAGCTGTTTTTT. Using reference TRBV5-4 and TRBJ2-2 for the parts outside the CDR3, the full variable domain is ETGVTQSPTHLIKTRGQQVTLRCSSQSGHNTVSWYQQALGQGPQFIFQYYREEENGRGNFPPRFSGLQFPNYSSELNVNALELDDSALYLCASTRSPSGANTGELFFGEGSRLTVL.